The clone carrying this T cell receptor (beta chain) was picked up a small number of times. The source of the sample is a study of PD-1 and CTLA-4 blockade in melanoma. The V end lost 5 bases, the J end lost 0 bases, and 8 bases lay between the germline ends. Looked up from germline, CDR1 is LNHDA and CDR2 is SQIVND (reference sequence). The CDR3 is 13 amino acids. Assay used: immunoSEQ multiplex PCR; TCRdb lists only in-frame clones, some missing. Of some 33,000 clones detected, about 85% appear once; the ten largest clones hold approximately 6.4%. This chain uses TRBV19 with TRBJ2-7; D is unclear. The receptor was derived from a human donor with melanoma. The input for sequencing was CD8+ T cells from peripheral blood, taken from a patient given anti-PD-1 treatment. This chain's CDR3 is CASSSSLSYEQYF. DNA for the CDR3: TGTGCCAGTAGTTCTTCCCTCTCCTACGAGCAGTACTTC.